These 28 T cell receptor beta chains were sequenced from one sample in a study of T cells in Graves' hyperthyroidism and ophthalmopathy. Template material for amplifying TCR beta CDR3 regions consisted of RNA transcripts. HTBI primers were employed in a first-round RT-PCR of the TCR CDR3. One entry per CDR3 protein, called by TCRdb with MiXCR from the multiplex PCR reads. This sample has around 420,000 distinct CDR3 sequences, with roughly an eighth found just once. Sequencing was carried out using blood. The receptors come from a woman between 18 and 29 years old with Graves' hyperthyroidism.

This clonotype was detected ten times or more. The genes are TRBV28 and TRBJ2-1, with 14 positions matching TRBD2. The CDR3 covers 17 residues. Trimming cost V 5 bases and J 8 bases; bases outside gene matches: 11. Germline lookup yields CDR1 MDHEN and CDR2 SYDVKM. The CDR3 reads CASSLGTSGRLSDEQFF. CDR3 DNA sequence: TGTGCCAGCAGTCTAGGGACTAGCGGGAGATTATCCGATGAGCAGTTCTTC.

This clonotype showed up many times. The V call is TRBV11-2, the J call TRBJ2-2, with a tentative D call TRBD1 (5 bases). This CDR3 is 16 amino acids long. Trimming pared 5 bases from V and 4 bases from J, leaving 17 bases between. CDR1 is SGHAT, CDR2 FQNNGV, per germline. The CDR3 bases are TGTGCCAGCAGCGAAGGACCCAGGGCCACCACCGGGGAGCTGTTTTTT. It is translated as CASSEGPRATTGELFF.

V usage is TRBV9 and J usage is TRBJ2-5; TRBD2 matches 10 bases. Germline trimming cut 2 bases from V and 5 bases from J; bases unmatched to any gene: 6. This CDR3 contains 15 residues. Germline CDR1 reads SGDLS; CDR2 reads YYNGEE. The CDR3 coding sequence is TGTGCCAGCAGCGTCAGCGGGAGGGAGGGTGAGACCCAGTACTTC. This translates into CASSVSGREGETQYF.

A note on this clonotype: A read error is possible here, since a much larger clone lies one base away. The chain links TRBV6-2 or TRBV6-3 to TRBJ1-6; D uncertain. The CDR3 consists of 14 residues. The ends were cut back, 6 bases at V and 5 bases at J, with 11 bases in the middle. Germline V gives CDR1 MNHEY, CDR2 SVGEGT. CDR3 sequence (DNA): TGTGCCAGCAGACCTCGGGGAAATAATTCACCCCTCCACTTT. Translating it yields CASRPRGNNSPLHF.

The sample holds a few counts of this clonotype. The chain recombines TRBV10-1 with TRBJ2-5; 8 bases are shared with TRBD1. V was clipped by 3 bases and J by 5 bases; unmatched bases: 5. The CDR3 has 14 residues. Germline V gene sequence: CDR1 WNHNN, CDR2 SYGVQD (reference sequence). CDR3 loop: CASSDRGRGETQYF. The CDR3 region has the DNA TGCGCCAGCAGTGACAGGGGGCGCGGGGAGACCCAGTACTTC.

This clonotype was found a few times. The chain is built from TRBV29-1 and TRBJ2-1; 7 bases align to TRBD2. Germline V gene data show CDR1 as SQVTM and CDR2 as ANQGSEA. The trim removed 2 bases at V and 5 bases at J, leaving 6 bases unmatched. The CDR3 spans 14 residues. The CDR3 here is CSVERLLADNEQFF. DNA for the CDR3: TGCAGCGTTGAAAGACTCCTAGCGGACAATGAGCAGTTCTTC.

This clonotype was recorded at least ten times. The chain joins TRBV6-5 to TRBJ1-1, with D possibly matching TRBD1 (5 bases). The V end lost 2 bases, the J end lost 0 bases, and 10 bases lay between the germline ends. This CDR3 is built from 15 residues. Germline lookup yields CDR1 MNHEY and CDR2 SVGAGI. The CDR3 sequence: CASSYGGDLNTEAFF. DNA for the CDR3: TGTGCCAGCAGTTACGGCGGGGACCTGAACACTGAAGCTTTCTTT.

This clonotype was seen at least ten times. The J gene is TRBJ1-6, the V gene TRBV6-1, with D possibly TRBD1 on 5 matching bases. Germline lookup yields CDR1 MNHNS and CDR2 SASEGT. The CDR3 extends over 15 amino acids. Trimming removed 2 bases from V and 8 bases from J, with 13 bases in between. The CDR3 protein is CASSEQGRNYSPLHF. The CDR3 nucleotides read TGTGCCAGCAGTGAACAGGGCCGCAATTATTCACCCCTCCACTTT.

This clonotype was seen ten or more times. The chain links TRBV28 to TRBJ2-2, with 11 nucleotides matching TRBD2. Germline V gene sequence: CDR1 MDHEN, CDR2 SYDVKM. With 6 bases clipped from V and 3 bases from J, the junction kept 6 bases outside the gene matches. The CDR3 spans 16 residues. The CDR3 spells CASRKPGLADTGELFF. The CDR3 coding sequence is TGTGCCAGCAGAAAACCGGGACTAGCGGACACCGGGGAGCTGTTTTTT.

Written as DNA, the CDR3 is TGTGCCAGCAGTTACTCGGGACAGATCACTGAAGCTTTCTTT. Translation: CASSYSGQITEAFF. The chain is built from TRBV6-5 and TRBJ1-1; 7 nucleotides match TRBD1. The CDR3 consists of 14 residues. Germline V lookup: CDR1 MNHEY, CDR2 SVGAGI. Trimming at V came to 0 bases and at J to 4 bases, leaving 2 bases not matched to a gene.

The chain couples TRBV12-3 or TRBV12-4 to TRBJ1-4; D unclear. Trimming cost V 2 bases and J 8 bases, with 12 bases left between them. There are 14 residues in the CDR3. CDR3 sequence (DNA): TGTGCCAGCAGTTTAAGGGCAGCTGAGGAAAAACTGTTTTTT. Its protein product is CASSLRAAEEKLFF.

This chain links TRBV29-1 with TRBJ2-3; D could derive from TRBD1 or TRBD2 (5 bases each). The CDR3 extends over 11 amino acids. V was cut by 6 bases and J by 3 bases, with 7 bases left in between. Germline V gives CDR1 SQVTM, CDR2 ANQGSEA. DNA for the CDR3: TGCAGCGTGGGACGTACAGATACGCAGTATTTT. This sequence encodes CSVGRTDTQYF.

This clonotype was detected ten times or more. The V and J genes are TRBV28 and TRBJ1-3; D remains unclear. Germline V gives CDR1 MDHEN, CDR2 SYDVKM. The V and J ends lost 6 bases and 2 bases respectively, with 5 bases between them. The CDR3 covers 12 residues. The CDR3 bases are TGTGCCAGCAGATTGGCTGGAAACACCATATATTTT. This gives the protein CASRLAGNTIYF.

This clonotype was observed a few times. The CDR3 protein is CATHSAYEQYF. The CDR3 bases are TGTGCCACCCACTCGGCGTACGAGCAGTACTTC. The chain carries TRBV5-8 and TRBJ2-7, with D uncertain. The V and J ends lost 9 bases and 4 bases respectively, with 11 bases between them. Germline CDR1 and CDR2: SGHTS and YDEGEE. This CDR3 has 11 amino acids. Combining the CDR3 with reference TRBV5-8 and TRBJ2-7 gives the whole variable domain EAGVTQSPTHLIKTRGQQATLRCSPISGHTSVYWYQQALGLGLQFLLWYDEGEERNRGNFPPRFSGRQFPNYSSELNVNALELEDSALYLCATHSAYEQYFGPGTRLTVT.

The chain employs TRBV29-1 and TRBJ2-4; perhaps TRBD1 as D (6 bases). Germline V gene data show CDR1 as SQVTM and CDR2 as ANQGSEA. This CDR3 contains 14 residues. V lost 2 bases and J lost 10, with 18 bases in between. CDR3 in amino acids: CSVERPSDRRIQYF. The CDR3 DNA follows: TGCAGCGTTGAACGACCGAGTGACAGGCGGATTCAGTACTTC.

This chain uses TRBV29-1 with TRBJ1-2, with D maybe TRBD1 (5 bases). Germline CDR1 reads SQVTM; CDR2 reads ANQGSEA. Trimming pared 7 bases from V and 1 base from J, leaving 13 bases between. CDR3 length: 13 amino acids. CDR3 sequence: CSGRDGSNYGYTF. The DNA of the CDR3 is TGCAGCGGACGGGACGGGAGTAACTATGGCTACACCTTC.

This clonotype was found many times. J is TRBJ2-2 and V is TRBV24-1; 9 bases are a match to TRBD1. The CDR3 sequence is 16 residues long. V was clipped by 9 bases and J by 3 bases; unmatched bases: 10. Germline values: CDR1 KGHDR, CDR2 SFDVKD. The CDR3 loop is CATQIPGQGDTGELFF. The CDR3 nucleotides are TGTGCCACCCAAATCCCGGGACAGGGTGACACCGGGGAGCTGTTTTTT.

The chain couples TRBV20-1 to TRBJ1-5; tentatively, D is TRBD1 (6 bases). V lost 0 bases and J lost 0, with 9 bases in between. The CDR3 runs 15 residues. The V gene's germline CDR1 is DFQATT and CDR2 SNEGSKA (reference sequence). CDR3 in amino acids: CSARETGYSNQPQHF. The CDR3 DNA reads TGCAGTGCTAGAGAGACAGGTTATAGCAATCAGCCCCAGCATTTT.

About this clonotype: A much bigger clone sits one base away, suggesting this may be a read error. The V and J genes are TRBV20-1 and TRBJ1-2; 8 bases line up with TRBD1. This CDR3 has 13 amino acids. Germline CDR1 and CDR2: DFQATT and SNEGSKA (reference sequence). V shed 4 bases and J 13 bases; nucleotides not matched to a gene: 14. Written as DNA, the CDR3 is TGCAGTGCTAAAGTATCACAGGGGGTTTCTTTCACCTTC. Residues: CSAKVSQGVSFTF.

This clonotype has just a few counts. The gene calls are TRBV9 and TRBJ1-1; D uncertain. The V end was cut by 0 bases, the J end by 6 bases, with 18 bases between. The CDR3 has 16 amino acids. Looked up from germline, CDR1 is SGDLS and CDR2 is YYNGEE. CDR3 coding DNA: TGTGCCAGCAGCGTAGGGTCTCGAACTGGAGTATCTGAAGCTTTCTTT. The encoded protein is CASSVGSRTGVSEAFF.

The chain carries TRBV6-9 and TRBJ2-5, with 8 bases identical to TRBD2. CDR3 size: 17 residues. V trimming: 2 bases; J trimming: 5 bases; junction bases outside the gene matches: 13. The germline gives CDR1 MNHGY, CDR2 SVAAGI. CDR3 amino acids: CASSYGVGRVGAETQYF. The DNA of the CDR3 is TGTGCCAGCAGTTATGGAGTCGGGAGGGTGGGCGCTGAGACCCAGTACTTC.

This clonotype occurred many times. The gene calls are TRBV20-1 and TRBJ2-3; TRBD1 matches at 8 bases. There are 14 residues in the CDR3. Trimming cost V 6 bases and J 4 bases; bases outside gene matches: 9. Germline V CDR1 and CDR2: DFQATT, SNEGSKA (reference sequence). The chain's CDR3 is CSAADRVRSDTQYF. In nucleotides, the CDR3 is TGCAGTGCGGCGGACAGGGTTCGATCAGATACGCAGTATTTT.

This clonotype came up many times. The CDR3 DNA is TGTGCCAGCAGCTTAGATGGGGTAAGGGGCACTGAAGCTTTCTTT. This gives the protein CASSLDGVRGTEAFF. The chain links TRBV7-2 to TRBJ1-1, with a possible D match to TRBD1 (5 bases). The CDR3 covers 15 residues. CDR1 is SGHTA, CDR2 FQGNSA, per germline. V dropped 1 base and J dropped 4 bases, with 13 bases sitting between them.

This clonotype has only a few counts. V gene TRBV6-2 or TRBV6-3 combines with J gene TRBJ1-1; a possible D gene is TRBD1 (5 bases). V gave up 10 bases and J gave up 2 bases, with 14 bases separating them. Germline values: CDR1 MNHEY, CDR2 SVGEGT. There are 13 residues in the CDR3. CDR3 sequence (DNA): TGTGCCACCAGGGCCCCGACAAACACTGAAGCTTTCTTT. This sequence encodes CATRAPTNTEAFF.

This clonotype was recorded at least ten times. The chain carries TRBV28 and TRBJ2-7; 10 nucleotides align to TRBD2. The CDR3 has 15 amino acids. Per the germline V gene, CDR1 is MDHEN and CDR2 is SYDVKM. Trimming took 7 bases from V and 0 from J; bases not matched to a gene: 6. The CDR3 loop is CASTHASGSSYEQYF. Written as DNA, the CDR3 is TGTGCCAGCACCCATGCTAGCGGGAGCTCCTACGAGCAGTACTTC.

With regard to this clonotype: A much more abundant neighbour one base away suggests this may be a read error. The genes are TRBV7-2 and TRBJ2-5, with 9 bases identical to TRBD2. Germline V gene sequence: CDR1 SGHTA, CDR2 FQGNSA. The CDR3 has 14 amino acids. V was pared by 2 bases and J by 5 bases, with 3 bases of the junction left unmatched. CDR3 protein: CTSSLMSGRETQYF. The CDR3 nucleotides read TGTACCAGCAGCTTAATGAGCGGGAGGGAGACCCAGTACTTC.

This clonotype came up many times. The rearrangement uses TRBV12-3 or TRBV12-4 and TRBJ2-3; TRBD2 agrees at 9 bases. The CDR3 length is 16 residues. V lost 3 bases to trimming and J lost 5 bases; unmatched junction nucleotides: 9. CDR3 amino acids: CASSFWAGGVKDTQYF. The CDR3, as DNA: TGTGCCAGCAGTTTCTGGGCGGGAGGGGTTAAAGATACGCAGTATTTT.

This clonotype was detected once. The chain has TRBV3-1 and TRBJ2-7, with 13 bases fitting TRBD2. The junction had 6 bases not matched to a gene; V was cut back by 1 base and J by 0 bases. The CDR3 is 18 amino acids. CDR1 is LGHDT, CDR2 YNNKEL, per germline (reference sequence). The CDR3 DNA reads TGTGCCAGCAGCCAAGGGACTAGCGGGAGTAAAGGCTCCTACGAGCAGTACTTC. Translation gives CASSQGTSGSKGSYEQYF.